The source of this T cell receptor (beta chain) is a study of shared clonotypes between healthy human individuals. The assay ran at deep level. Unsorted PBMC replicate PCRs used 300 to 350 ng DNA, around 30,000 T cell genomes. TCRdb keeps only in-frame clones here, not all; method: immunoSEQ multiplex PCR. The sample consists of roughly 480,000 clones, around 80% of them appearing once. The germline V gene encodes CDR1 SGHRS and CDR2 YFSETQ. The CDR3 has 16 amino acids. The donor population consisted of healthy HIV-negative adults with no recent acute infections or vaccinations. Genomic DNA, for the unsorted samples, came from about 90 million PBMCs.

This sequence originates from a woman in her thirties or forties in good health. Some clones in this sample may be carry-over from other donors' samples. The chain carries TRBV5-1 and TRBJ2-5, with 9 bases matching TRBD2. The DNA end is more similar to TRBJ2-7, so the J call may be wrong. Sequencing input: PBMCs. CDR3 residues: CASSVGDLAGMYEQYF. The CDR3, as DNA: TGCGCCAGCAGCGTGGGGGATCTAGCGGGAATGTACGAGCAGTACTTC.